This TCR beta chain was identified during a study of CD8+ T cells in alopecia areata. Notes on this clone: Its target is unknown.

Trimming stripped 5 bases from V and 1 base from J, with 8 bases between. The CDR3 is 14 amino acids. Germline CDR1 MNHEY, CDR2 SVGAGI. Isolated RNA was reverse transcribed into cDNA used as the sequencing template. The table came from immunoSEQ multiplex PCR; TCRdb's copy has only in-frame clones and leaves some out. This table has 140,000 to 150,000 clones, around 50% appearing once. General study findings and limits: Normal-skin resident alphabeta T cells also appear among scalp sample sequences. It was lesional scalp, especially alopecia totalis/universalis, that showed higher clonality than normal scalp.

The treatment was: oral pan-JAK inhibitor, 5-10 mg twice daily. The study team obtained lesional scalp punch biopsies and peripheral blood from alopecia areata patients. The sample was CD8+ T cells sorted from blood, taken at week 4, from a patient treated with tofacitinib. This clonotype was obtained from a human donor with alopecia areata. The chain has TRBV6-5 and TRBJ2-2; tentatively, D is TRBD1 (5 bases). The CDR3 DNA sequence: TGTGCCAGCAGTGCGGACATGAACACCGGGGAGCTGTTTTTT. This translates into CASSADMNTGELFF.